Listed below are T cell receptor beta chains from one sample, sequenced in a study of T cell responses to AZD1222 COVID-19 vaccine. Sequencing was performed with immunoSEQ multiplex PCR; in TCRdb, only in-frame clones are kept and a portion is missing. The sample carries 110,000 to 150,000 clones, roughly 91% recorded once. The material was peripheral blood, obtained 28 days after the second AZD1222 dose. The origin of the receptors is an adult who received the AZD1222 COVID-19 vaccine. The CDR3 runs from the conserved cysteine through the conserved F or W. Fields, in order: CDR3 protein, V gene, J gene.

CASSRDPGELFF	TRBV7-9	TRBJ2-2
CASSPTPRAGLYNEQFF	TRBV27	TRBJ2-1
CASSLGRSGVGEKLFF	TRBV7-9	TRBJ1-4
CASRTLSGTEYGYTF	TRBV6-5	TRBJ1-2
CASSSPGHQDTDTQYF	TRBV7-9	TRBJ2-3
CASSLGQSGGAFF	TRBV7-2	TRBJ1-1
CATSDGAFNQPQHF	TRBV24-1	TRBJ1-5
CASKPAQPGNTIYF	TRBV27	TRBJ1-3
CASSWRTVQETQYF	TRBV5-6	TRBJ2-5
CASSPPSRENGELFF	TRBV18	TRBJ2-2
CASIGGISTDTQYF	TRBV2	TRBJ2-3
CASSRQVTTNEKLFF	TRBV5-8	TRBJ1-4
CASSHRPGVRRFNTGELFF	TRBV5-6	TRBJ2-2
CATSDPGELAGELFF	TRBV24-1	TRBJ2-2
CATAGQGKADTQYF	TRBV15	TRBJ2-3
CASTIWGAYEQYF	TRBV6-5	TRBJ2-7
CASSQDLTGTGELFF	TRBV3-1/TRBV3-2	TRBJ2-2
CASSLLLNGGASDTQYF	TRBV11-2	TRBJ2-3
CASSFRGSGANVLTF	TRBV28	TRBJ2-6
CASSPVRGLTYSGNTIYF	TRBV18	TRBJ1-3
CASSSDMATEAFF	TRBV7-2	TRBJ1-1
CASSDTGYSNQPQHF	TRBV7-2	TRBJ1-5
CASSPPGQAGTQYF	TRBV18	TRBJ2-5
CASSLGWELLAGGNEQFF	TRBV5-8	TRBJ2-1
CASSQDQNTGELFF	TRBV3-1/TRBV3-2	TRBJ2-2
CASSEGQGTRTDTQYF	TRBV10-1	TRBJ2-3
CASSLEGSSGNTIYF	TRBV7-2	TRBJ1-3
CASNSGTGVSYGYTF	TRBV5-1	TRBJ1-2
CASSLDGTGELFF	TRBV19	TRBJ2-2
CASILAGGTSGEQFF	TRBV5-1	TRBJ2-1
CASSPQSTSGELFF	TRBV3-1/TRBV3-2	TRBJ2-2
CASTGSSSYNEQFF	TRBV19	TRBJ2-1
CASSSGMNASPLHF	TRBV5-4	TRBJ1-6